Listed below are T cell receptor beta chains from one sample, sequenced in a study of blood T cell repertoires in COVID-19. Sequencing was performed with immunoSEQ multiplex PCR; in TCRdb, only in-frame clones are kept and a portion is missing. This sample yields tens of thousands of clones, of which about nine tenths are seen a single time; approximately 30% belongs to the top ten. Input material: peripheral blood. Every receptor here comes from an older woman with active COVID-19. Both conserved end residues are part of each CDR3. A D gene is named only where the DNA matches it firmly. Part of the rows lack a size; the others show once, few, many or a class for expanded clones.

v_gene	abundance	len	d_gene	j_gene	CDR3nt	CDR3aa
TRBV7-6	.	15	TRBD1	TRBJ1-1	TGTGCCAGCAGCCACAGGACAGGGGTGAACACTGAAGCTTTCTTT	CASSHRTGVNTEAFF
TRBV7-2	.	16	TRBD2	TRBJ2-7	TGTGCCAGCAGCTCCACGAGGGATGCGGGGGCCTACGAGCAGTACTTC	CASSSTRDAGAYEQYF
TRBV20-1	few	10	.	TRBJ2-4	TGCAGTACAGCAGGGAACATTCAGTACTTC	CSTAGNIQYF
TRBV5-1	once	15	TRBD1	TRBJ2-7	TGCGCCAGCAGCCCCACCGGACAGGGGGCCTACGAGCAGTACTTC	CASSPTGQGAYEQYF
TRBV7-2	.	17	TRBD2	TRBJ2-3	TGTGCCAGCAGCTTTCTTTCTAGCGGGGGTAGGGCAGATACGCAGTATTTT	CASSFLSSGGRADTQYF
TRBV4-2	.	15	.	TRBJ2-1	TGTGCCAGCAGCCAAGAGGGGACTCCCTCCAATGAGCAGTTCTTC	CASSQEGTPSNEQFF
TRBV5-5	.	13	.	TRBJ1-5	TGTGCCAGCAGCTTGGACGGTAATCAGCCCCAGCATTTT	CASSLDGNQPQHF
TRBV28	.	16	TRBD1	TRBJ2-5	TGTGCCAGCAAGTCCCCCCGGACAGGGGGTGGAGAGACCCAGTACTTC	CASKSPRTGGGETQYF
TRBV4-1	.	21	.	TRBJ2-3	TGCGCCAGCAGCCAGGGGAGGGGCGGGGGCAGCACATACACCAACACAGATACGCAGTATTTT	CASSQGRGGGSTYTNTDTQYF
TRBV11-1	.	12	.	TRBJ2-3	TGTGCCAGCAGCTTAGTAACAGATACGCAGTATTTT	CASSLVTDTQYF
TRBV19	.	16	.	TRBJ2-3	TGTGCCAGTAGTATTGTCGACTACAGAGGGACAGATACGCAGTATTTT	CASSIVDYRGTDTQYF
TRBV19	few	15	TRBD2	TRBJ2-5	TGTGCCAGTAGTAAGCTAGCGGGGGGGCAAGAGACCCAGTACTTC	CASSKLAGGQETQYF
TRBV15	.	16	TRBD1	TRBJ2-7	TGTGCCACCAGCACACTACCCGGGACAGCCTCCTACGAGCAGTACTTC	CATSTLPGTASYEQYF
TRBV7-2	.	14	.	TRBJ2-5	TGTGCCAGCAGCTTATCAGGGATCGAAGAGACCCAGTACTTC	CASSLSGIEETQYF